Each of the 26 T cell receptor beta chains below was sequenced from the same sample in a study of T cells in Graves' hyperthyroidism and ophthalmopathy. Amplification targeted TCR beta CDR3 regions from RNA transcripts. An initial round of RT-PCR targeting the TCR CDR3 relied on the HTBI primer set. TCRdb reprocessed the multiplex PCR reads via MiXCR and lists one record per CDR3 protein. The profile shows a few hundred thousand distinct CDR3 sequences, 35% to 50% of them singletons. The specimen was peripheral blood or thyroid tissue (not recorded which). The receptors come from an adult woman with Graves' disease, either hyperthyroidism or ophthalmopathy (not recorded which).

This rearrangement joins TRBV10-3 to TRBJ2-7, with D possibly being TRBD1 (5 bases). Trimming removed 0 bases from V and 0 bases from J, with 12 bases in between. Germline values: CDR1 ENHRY, CDR2 SYGVKD. This CDR3 contains 16 residues. The CDR3 DNA follows: TGTGCCATCAGTGAGTCAATAGGGGCCTCCTCCTACGAGCAGTACTTC. Translating gives CAISESIGASSYEQYF.

The CDR3 DNA reads as TGCAGCTTAGCACAGGGCGAGATGGACTACGAGCAGTACTTC. It translates to CSLAQGEMDYEQYF. V is TRBV29-1 and J is TRBJ2-7, with D possibly matching TRBD1 (6 bases). The V gene lost 8 bases and the J gene lost 3 bases, with 20 bases spanning the gap. Germline V gene data show CDR1 as SQVTM and CDR2 as ANQGSEA. The CDR3 is made up of 14 amino acids.

The chain has TRBV7-9 and TRBJ2-7; D gene ambiguous. V lost 3 bases to trimming and J lost 0 bases, with 21 bases between them. The germline gives CDR1 SEHNR, CDR2 FQNEAQ (reference sequence). The CDR3 has 18 residues. CDR3 in DNA: TGTGCCAGCAGCTTGGACGGTTGGGCTCCGGCCGGCTCCTACGAGCAGTACTTC. It is translated as CASSLDGWAPAGSYEQYF.

This clonotype was detected ten times or more. J is TRBJ2-2 and V is TRBV10-3; D might be TRBD2 (5 bases). Germline CDR1 is ENHRY and CDR2 is SYGVKD. This CDR3 has 13 amino acids. V was trimmed by 2 bases and J by 7 bases, leaving 8 bases between them. This CDR3 reads CAISERDNGELFF. In DNA, the CDR3 is TGTGCCATCAGTGAGCGGGATAACGGGGAGCTGTTTTTT.

This clonotype was observed many times. The rearrangement joins TRBV20-1 to TRBJ1-5; D is undetermined. V lost 3 bases to trimming and J lost 7 bases, with 16 bases between them. The CDR3 extends over 14 amino acids. Germline-derived CDR1 and CDR2 are DFQATT and SNEGSKA (reference sequence). The CDR3 DNA is TGCAGTGCTAGCGCCGCGGTGGGTGAGCAGCCCCAGCATTTT. This translates into CSASAAVGEQPQHF.

This chain links TRBV4-3 with TRBJ1-1, with a possible D match to TRBD1 (5 bases). This CDR3 contains 16 residues. CDR1 and CDR2 (germline): LGHNA, YSLEER. The V end lost 1 base, the J end lost 0 bases, and 12 bases lay between the germline ends. The CDR3 DNA reads as TGCGCCAGCAGCCAAGGAATGGGGCGGTTGAACACTGAAGCTTTCTTT. This translates into CASSQGMGRLNTEAFF.

This clonotype was seen a few times. V gene TRBV18 combines with J gene TRBJ2-7; D perhaps matches TRBD2 (5 bases). The germline V and J ends were trimmed by 0 bases and 4 bases, with 10 bases remaining between them. Germline V lookup: CDR1 KGHSH, CDR2 LQKENI. The CDR3 has 14 amino acids. The CDR3 loop is CASSPPALAYEQYF. In DNA, the CDR3 is TGTGCCAGCTCACCACCGGCCCTAGCATACGAGCAGTACTTC.

The chain links TRBV5-1 to TRBJ2-7, with 9 bases that match TRBD2. The J call may be wrong; the DNA end is better matched by TRBJ2-5. Germline V lookup: CDR1 SGHRS, CDR2 YFSETQ. CDR3 length equals 16 residues. As DNA, the CDR3 is TGCGCCAGCAGCTTGGGCCGGAGACTAGCGGAAGAGACCCAGTACTTC. It is translated as CASSLGRRLAEETQYF.

This clonotype was observed many times. The genes are TRBV7-2 and TRBJ2-7; D might be TRBD1 (6 bases). This CDR3 spans 14 amino acids. CDR1 is SGHTA, CDR2 FQGNSA, per germline. Trimming pared 0 bases from V and 5 bases from J, leaving 11 bases between. Here the CDR3 DNA reads TGTGCCAGCAGCTTAGCGGCAGGGGCTAACGAGCAGTACTTC. The encoded protein is CASSLAAGANEQYF.

This clonotype appeared many times. The gene calls are TRBV20-1 and TRBJ2-5; perhaps TRBD2 as D (5 bases). Trimming removed 6 bases from V and 1 base from J, with 12 bases in between. Germline CDR1 DFQATT, CDR2 SNEGSKA (reference sequence). There are 13 residues in the CDR3. CDR3 sequence: CSARGIFQETQYF. Here the CDR3 DNA reads TGCAGTGCCCGAGGGATCTTCCAAGAGACCCAGTACTTC.

The chain joins TRBV20-1 to TRBJ2-7; TRBD2 aligns across 8 bases. The J call may be mistaken, given a closer DNA end match to TRBJ2-3. The CDR3 runs to 16 residues. Germline CDR1 is DFQATT and CDR2 is SNEGSKA (reference sequence). CDR3: CSARPTSAGRTDTQYF. CDR3 nucleotide sequence: TGCAGTGCTAGACCGACTAGCGCGGGCCGCACAGATACGCAGTATTTT.

The count of this clonotype is one. The chain links TRBV29-1 to TRBJ2-7; possibly TRBD2 for D (6 bases). The DNA end favors TRBJ2-5, so the J call may be wrong. CDR3 length: 11 amino acids. The germline V gene encodes CDR1 SQVTM and CDR2 ANQGSEA. The CDR3: CSLRGAETQYF. CDR3 coding DNA: TGCAGTTTGCGGGGCGCGGAGACCCAGTACTTC.

Worth noting for this clonotype: The junction shows a germline mismatch at one end, possibly a read error. This sequence joins TRBV12-3 or TRBV12-4 and TRBJ2-5; D possibly corresponds to TRBD2 (5 bases). CDR3 length equals 16 residues. CDR3 sequence reads: CAISEADRNSQETQYF. CDR3 in DNA: TGTGCCATCAGTGAAGCGGATCGGAACTCCCAAGAGACCCAGTACTTC.

With respect to this clonotype: Relative to the germline gene, one junction end is altered; a read error may explain this. The chain couples TRBV7-2 to TRBJ2-6; no clear D gene. This CDR3 comprises 13 residues. Germline loops: CDR1 SGHTA, CDR2 FQGNSA. The CDR3 here is CASSTRAPSAEAF. CDR3 DNA sequence: TGTGCCAGCAGCACCCGCGCTCCCTCGGCTGAAGCTTTC.

This clonotype was found many times. The chain employs TRBV20-1 and TRBJ2-5; no clear D gene. The germline V and J ends were trimmed by 5 bases and 5 bases, with 15 bases remaining between them. The germline gives CDR1 DFQATT, CDR2 SNEGSKA (reference sequence). This CDR3 has 13 residues. DNA of the CDR3: TGCAGTGCTTGGGCCCCTGGTGGGGAGACCCAGTACTTC. Residues: CSAWAPGGETQYF.

A single count supports this clonotype. Because it lacks the conserved phenylalanine or tryptophan at the end, this CDR3 is likely a read error. The DNA is omitted, as the CDR3 cannot be located on it reliably, and the CDR3 follows TCRdb's listing. The chain has TRBV29-1 and TRBJ1-4. CDR1 is SQVTM, CDR2 ANQGSEA, per germline. The CDR3 is 11 residues long, ends included. This CDR3 reads CSVEASADSLY.

This clonotype was counted ten times or more. This sequence joins TRBV10-2 and TRBJ1-1, with a weak D call TRBD1 (6 bases). From germline, CDR1 is WSHSY and CDR2 SAAADI. The CDR3 is 14 residues long. Trimming took 6 bases from V and 1 from J, leaving 12 bases between them. CDR3 DNA: TGCGCCAGCAGGCTTCTACAGGGGAACACTGAAGCTTTCTTT. Translating gives CASRLLQGNTEAFF.

The chain uses TRBV7-3 and TRBJ1-2; D is unresolved. This CDR3 contains 12 residues. The germline V and J ends were trimmed by 3 bases and 5 bases, with 7 bases remaining between them. Germline V gives CDR1 SGHTA, CDR2 FQGTGA. The CDR3, as DNA: TGTGCCAGCAGCTTTGACCTATATGGCTACACCTTC. This translates into CASSFDLYGYTF.

This clonotype has a count of ten or more. The rearrangement joins TRBV20-1 to TRBJ1-5, with TRBD1 identical over 8 bases. Germline values: CDR1 DFQATT, CDR2 SNEGSKA (reference sequence). CDR3 length: 13 residues. Unmatched junction bases numbered 12, after V lost 7 bases and J lost 10 bases. The CDR3 sequence is CSVRRDGTGPQHF. DNA of the CDR3: TGCAGTGTCAGGAGGGACGGGACAGGTCCCCAGCATTTT.

The chain has TRBV7-2 and TRBJ1-2; 9 nucleotides match TRBD1. This CDR3 has 15 residues. V was clipped by 6 bases and J by 8 bases; unmatched bases: 13. From germline, CDR1 is SGHTA and CDR2 FQGNSA. The chain's CDR3 is CASRETTGGGVGYTF. CDR3 nucleotide sequence: TGTGCCAGCAGGGAAACCACAGGGGGCGGAGTAGGCTACACCTTC.

The chain combines TRBV10-3 with TRBJ2-7, with TRBD2 identical over 10 bases. This CDR3 has 15 residues. Trimming removed 10 bases from V and 5 bases from J; junction bases left unmatched: 14. CDR1 is ENHRY and CDR2 is SYGVKD in the germline V gene. The CDR3 DNA sequence: TGTGCCAGCAGCCGACCCGGGACTAGCGACCACGAGCAGTACTTC. It translates to CASSRPGTSDHEQYF.

This chain connects TRBV10-3 to TRBJ2-7, with 8 bases identical to TRBD1. Trimming at V came to 3 bases and at J to 1 base, leaving 2 bases not matched to a gene. From germline, CDR1 is ENHRY and CDR2 SYGVKD. The CDR3 runs to 14 residues. This CDR3 is CAISDRTGSYEQYF. The CDR3 DNA reads TGTGCCATCAGTGACAGGACAGGGTCCTACGAGCAGTACTTC.

This clonotype appeared a few times. CDR3 sequence (DNA): TGTGCCAGCAGCTACGGGACAGGTGGAAACACCATATATTTT. It is translated as CASSYGTGGNTIYF. This chain connects TRBV7-9 to TRBJ1-3; 8 bases are a match to TRBD1. Per the germline V gene, CDR1 is SEHNR and CDR2 is FQNEAQ (reference sequence). The CDR3 runs 14 residues. V was pared by 4 bases and J by 3 bases, with 2 bases of the junction left unmatched.

As concerns this clonotype: One end of the junction varies from germline; a read error may be responsible. CDR3 residues: CAGSLASGNTGELFF. CDR3 in DNA: TGTGCCGGCAGCTTAGCTAGCGGGAACACCGGGGAGCTGTTTTTT. The genes are TRBV7-3 and TRBJ2-2; 7 nucleotides line up with TRBD2. Germline assignment: CDR1 SGHTA and CDR2 FQGTGA. CDR3 length: 15 amino acids.

The rearrangement uses TRBV12-3 or TRBV12-4 and TRBJ2-6; 9 positions agree with TRBD1. This CDR3 is built from 17 residues. The J segment lost 1 base and the V segment lost 7 bases, leaving 8 bases of the junction unmatched. CDR3 sequence reads: CASNPGQGNSGANVLTF. Here the CDR3 DNA reads TGTGCCAGCAATCCGGGACAGGGTAATTCTGGGGCCAACGTCCTGACTTTC.

This clonotype was counted many times. The J gene is TRBJ1-1, the V gene TRBV5-5, with 10 bases fitting TRBD1. Germline V gene lookup returns CDR1 SGHKS and CDR2 YYEKEE (reference sequence). The trim removed 3 bases at V and 6 bases at J, leaving 8 bases unmatched. The CDR3 covers 15 residues. The CDR3 spells CASSSSGTGVAEAFF. In DNA form, the CDR3 reads TGTGCCAGCAGCTCTTCCGGGACAGGGGTCGCTGAAGCTTTCTTT.